The 28 T cell receptor beta chains below were found in one sample sequenced in a study of blood T cell repertoires in COVID-19. This table comes from immunoSEQ multiplex PCR, and its TCRdb copy is limited to in-frame clones, with some not included. Of 100,000 to 150,000 clones in the sample, approximately 68% were seen once. The material sequenced was peripheral blood. These receptors came from an older woman with acute or convalescent COVID-19.

DNA of the CDR3: TGTGCCAGTAGCCCCGACAGGGGTAATTCACCCCTCCACTTT. Translated, it gives CASSPDRGNSPLHF. This rearrangement joins TRBV19 to TRBJ1-6; TRBD1 agrees at 8 bases. Per germline, CDR1 LNHDA and CDR2 SQIVND (reference sequence). J gave up 6 bases and V 6 bases, and 4 bases lay outside the gene matches. The CDR3 spans 14 residues.

This sequence joins TRBV2 and TRBJ2-4, with D maybe TRBD1 (6 bases). V was shortened by 5 bases and J by 1 base, with 12 bases between the two germline ends. The CDR3 sequence is 15 residues long. Germline assignment: CDR1 SNHLY and CDR2 FYNNEI. The CDR3: CASSPTGWAKNIQYF. The CDR3, as DNA: TGTGCCAGCAGTCCCACAGGGTGGGCCAAAAACATTCAGTACTTC.

The chain carries TRBV5-1 and TRBJ2-5, with unresolved D. Trimming removed 2 bases from V and 7 bases from J, with 12 bases in between. Germline V gives CDR1 SGHRS, CDR2 YFSETQ. CDR3 length: 13 amino acids. DNA for the CDR3: TGCGCCAGCAGCTTATCAGGTCTCGGGACCCAGTACTTC. It is translated as CASSLSGLGTQYF.

Only one count was recorded for this clone. This chain joins TRBV3-1 (or the pseudogene TRBV3-2) and TRBJ2-1; possibly TRBD2 for D (6 bases). With 4 bases removed from V and 6 bases from J, the gap between germline ends came to 16 bases. The CDR3 length is 15 residues. In germline, CDR1 is LGHDT, CDR2 YNNKEL (reference sequence). The CDR3 is CASSPPGLTGNEQFF. Here the CDR3 DNA reads TGTGCCAGCAGCCCTCCGGGACTGACGGGCAATGAGCAGTTCTTC.

This sequence joins TRBV6-5 and TRBJ1-2; TRBD1 agrees at 10 bases. With V trimmed by 7 bases and J by 1 base, 6 bases remained unmatched. Germline V gives CDR1 MNHEY, CDR2 SVGAGI. This CDR3 comprises 15 residues. The CDR3 region is CASTGGQGGNYGYTF. The CDR3 DNA sequence: TGTGCCAGCACCGGAGGACAGGGGGGTAACTATGGCTACACCTTC.

The CDR3 bases are TGTGCCAGTAGTATGACAGCCGGCGGCTACACCTTC. It is translated as CASSMTAGGYTF. The rearrangement links TRBV19 to TRBJ1-2; tentatively, D is TRBD1 (5 bases). This CDR3 is 12 amino acids long. Germline-derived CDR1 and CDR2 are LNHDA and SQIVND (reference sequence). V was trimmed by 3 bases and J by 8 bases, leaving 10 bases between them.

CDR3 sequence reads: CASNSGQGYGYTF. In nucleotides, the CDR3 is TGTGCCAGCAACTCCGGACAGGGCTATGGCTACACCTTC. The rearrangement links TRBV28 to TRBJ1-2, with 8 positions matching TRBD1. Germline V CDR1 and CDR2: MDHEN, SYDVKM. The CDR3 covers 13 residues. V gave up 7 bases and J gave up 4 bases; unmatched junction bases: 5.

This clone appeared once. The rearrangement uses TRBV6-5 and TRBJ1-1, with TRBD1 matching over 7 bases. CDR1 MNHEY and CDR2 SVGAGI come from the germline V gene. The CDR3 spans 15 residues. The ends lost 6 bases at V and 1 base at J; junction bases unmatched: 8. CDR3: CASRTGTATNTEAFF. DNA for the CDR3: TGTGCCAGCAGGACCGGGACAGCGACGAACACTGAAGCTTTCTTT.

The J gene is TRBJ2-7, the V gene TRBV13, with TRBD1 identical over 7 bases. The J segment lost 2 bases and the V segment lost 2 bases, leaving 6 bases of the junction unmatched. The CDR3 runs 15 residues. CDR1 PRHDT and CDR2 FYEKMQ come from the germline V gene (reference sequence). The CDR3 DNA follows: TGTGCCAGCAGCTTACAACCCGGGACAGCCTACGAGCAGTACTTC. Its translation is CASSLQPGTAYEQYF.

The chain uses TRBV14 and TRBJ1-2, with D maybe TRBD1 (5 bases). The CDR3 is 14 residues long. Germline V gene lookup returns CDR1 SGHDN and CDR2 FVKESK. The ends were cut back, 6 bases at V and 8 bases at J, with 19 bases in the middle. In nucleotides, the CDR3 is TGTGCCAGCAGGGGCGGGACCGCGCGTGCGGGCTACACCTTC. This gives the protein CASRGGTARAGYTF.

V gene TRBV6-5 combines with J gene TRBJ2-3; 8 nucleotides match TRBD1. J was trimmed by 4 bases and V by 0 bases; bases with no gene match: 6. Germline V gives CDR1 MNHEY, CDR2 SVGAGI. This CDR3 has 16 residues. The CDR3 DNA follows: TGTGCCAGCAGTTACTCGTGGTCAGGGGGCTCAGATACGCAGTATTTT. Encoded protein: CASSYSWSGGSDTQYF.

This clone appeared a few times. The chain recombines TRBV6-1 with TRBJ1-4, with a weak D call TRBD1 (5 bases). Germline V CDR1 and CDR2: MNHNS, SASEGT. The V end was cut by 3 bases, the J end by 10 bases, with 12 bases between. The CDR3 extends over 13 amino acids. CDR3 nucleotide sequence: TGTGCCAGCAGTGACAGGAGGGGCGGAAAACTGTTTTTT. This encodes CASSDRRGGKLFF.

V gene TRBV7-2 combines with J gene TRBJ1-2; 7 nucleotides match TRBD1. The CDR3 is 12 amino acids. Unmatched junction bases numbered 3, after V lost 6 bases and J lost 5 bases. Germline CDR1 reads SGHTA; CDR2 reads FQGNSA. The CDR3 spells CASSPQGYGYTF. In DNA, the CDR3 is TGTGCCAGCAGTCCACAGGGGTATGGCTACACCTTC. Filled out from reference TRBV7-2 and TRBJ1-2, the complete variable domain reads GAGVSQSPSNKVTEKGKDVELRCDPISGHTALYWYRQSLGQGLEFLIYFQGNSAPDKSGLPSDRFSAERTGGSVSTLTIQRTQQEDSAVYLCASSPQGYGYTFGSGTRLTVV.

This clone was seen ten or more times. The chain couples TRBV5-4 to TRBJ1-1; D is perhaps TRBD1 (5 bases). The V gene's germline CDR1 is SGHNT and CDR2 YYREEE (reference sequence). CDR3 length: 13 amino acids. V was shortened by 2 bases and J by 0 bases, with 5 bases between the two germline ends. In DNA form, the CDR3 reads TGTGCCAGCAGCTTAGGGGTGAACACTGAAGCTTTCTTT. It is translated as CASSLGVNTEAFF.

This clone showed up just a few times. The chain's CDR3 is CASRRGPNTEAFF. The CDR3 nucleotides read TGTGCCAGCCGCAGGGGGCCGAACACTGAAGCTTTCTTT. This chain connects TRBV18 to TRBJ1-1; 8 bases are a match to TRBD1. The CDR3 runs to 13 residues. CDR1 is KGHSH, CDR2 LQKENI, per germline. The trim removed 8 bases at V and 1 base at J, leaving 3 bases unmatched.

The rearrangement links TRBV19 to TRBJ1-2, with D possibly TRBD1 on 6 matching bases. This CDR3 has 17 residues. CDR1 and CDR2 from the germline V gene are LNHDA and SQIVND (reference sequence). V was pared by 7 bases and J by 5 bases, with 26 bases between. This CDR3 reads CASTPFEGVGIGYGYTF. The CDR3 nucleotides are TGTGCCAGTACCCCTTTTGAGGGGGTAGGTATCGGGTATGGCTACACCTTC.

This clone was seen ten or more times. The V gene is TRBV14, the J gene TRBJ1-1; D not certain. From germline, CDR1 is SGHDN and CDR2 FVKESK. V lost 5 bases, J lost 0 bases, and 7 bases lay in between. The length of the CDR3 is 13 residues. The CDR3 bases are TGTGCCAGCAGCGTCTATATGAACACTGAAGCTTTCTTT. This gives the protein CASSVYMNTEAFF.

This clone was found a few times. The chain recombines TRBV6-1 with TRBJ1-6; the D gene is possibly TRBD1 (6 bases). CDR1 and CDR2 from the germline V gene are MNHNS and SASEGT. The CDR3 is made up of 16 amino acids. Trimming removed 2 bases from V and 5 bases from J, with 13 bases in between. DNA for the CDR3: TGTGCCAGCAGTGAATCCCAGGGGACCCATAATTCACCCCTCCACTTT. The encoded protein is CASSESQGTHNSPLHF.

This chain connects TRBV5-5 to TRBJ2-7, with a possible D match to TRBD2 (6 bases). The CDR3 is 14 amino acids. Deletions cut 4 bases from V and 6 bases from J, with 17 bases between. CDR1 and CDR2 (germline): SGHKS, YYEKEE (reference sequence). The CDR3 coding sequence is TGTGCCAGCAGCCCCGGACTAAATCCCAGCGAGCAGTACTTC. Amino acid sequence: CASSPGLNPSEQYF.

The DNA for the CDR3 is TGTGCCAGTAGTGCGGGACAGTCGGGGGCAGATACGCAGTATTTT. It specifies CASSAGQSGADTQYF. V usage is TRBV19 and J usage is TRBJ2-3; D is perhaps TRBD1 (7 bases). V gave up 5 bases and J gave up 4 bases, with 16 bases separating them. The CDR3 runs 15 residues. Looked up from germline, CDR1 is LNHDA and CDR2 is SQIVND (reference sequence).

The chain has TRBV6-5 and TRBJ1-5; D remains ambiguous. The V gene's germline CDR1 is MNHEY and CDR2 SVGAGI. The CDR3 has 13 amino acids. The ends were cut back, 5 bases at V and 1 base at J, with 6 bases in the middle. The DNA for the CDR3 is TGTGCCAGCAGTCAGGTCAGCAATCAGCCCCAGCATTTT. Translation gives CASSQVSNQPQHF.

This chain uses TRBV19 with TRBJ2-3; 7 bases match TRBD2. The CDR3 is 17 amino acids. The germline CDR1 and CDR2 sequences are LNHDA and SQIVND (reference sequence). The J segment lost 2 bases and the V segment lost 6 bases, leaving 14 bases of the junction unmatched. CDR3 region: CASSYFTTSTSTDTQYF. Here the CDR3 DNA reads TGTGCCAGTAGCTACTTCACGACTAGCACCTCCACAGATACGCAGTATTTT.

The CDR3 here is CASSQGSNRETDTQYF. CDR3 coding DNA: TGTGCCAGCAGCCAAGGGTCGAACAGGGAAACAGATACGCAGTATTTT. The chain recombines TRBV3-1 (or the pseudogene TRBV3-2) with TRBJ2-3; weak D call: TRBD1 (6 bases). The CDR3 is 16 residues long. Germline CDR1 LGHDT, CDR2 YNNKEL (reference sequence). Trimming removed 1 base at V and 3 bases at J, with 14 bases between.

The chain has TRBV13 and TRBJ2-1; possibly TRBD2 for D (6 bases). The length of the CDR3 is 13 residues. Germline V CDR1 and CDR2: PRHDT, FYEKMQ (reference sequence). V gave up 5 bases and J gave up 2 bases, with 7 bases separating them. This CDR3 is CASSPGAYNEQFF. The CDR3 DNA sequence: TGTGCCAGCAGCCCGGGGGCCTACAATGAGCAGTTCTTC.

The genes are TRBV7-2 and TRBJ2-1; TRBD1 matches at 10 bases. J gave up 4 bases and V 6 bases, and 6 bases lay outside the gene matches. Germline loops: CDR1 SGHTA, CDR2 FQGNSA. The CDR3 runs to 15 residues. The CDR3 spells CASSLDRGLYNEQFF. CDR3 nucleotides: TGTGCCAGCAGTCTTGACAGGGGGCTTTACAATGAGCAGTTCTTC.

This clone is a singleton in its sample. This chain joins TRBV28 and TRBJ2-7, with 10 bases that match TRBD2. Germline V lookup: CDR1 MDHEN, CDR2 SYDVKM. V trimming: 5 bases; J trimming: 2 bases; junction bases outside the gene matches: 6. This CDR3 region has 15 residues. This CDR3 is CASSTTAGGAYEQYF. In DNA, the CDR3 is TGTGCCAGCAGTACGACAGCGGGAGGGGCCTACGAGCAGTACTTC.

This clone was found a few times. The chain combines TRBV11-2 with TRBJ2-5; the match to TRBD2 covers 16 bases. The CDR3 is 18 residues long. From germline, CDR1 is SGHAT and CDR2 FQNNGV. V shed 5 bases and J 4 bases; nucleotides not matched to a gene: 10. The CDR3 DNA reads as TGTGCCAGCAGCCCCCGGGGGGGACTAGCGGGAGGGCTAGAGACCCAGTACTTC. Protein: CASSPRGGLAGGLETQYF.

This chain joins TRBV9 and TRBJ2-3, with 9 bases identical to TRBD2. The CDR3 extends over 16 amino acids. The V gene's germline CDR1 is SGDLS and CDR2 YYNGEE. V gave up 1 base and J gave up 5 bases; unmatched junction bases: 8. The CDR3 DNA reads as TGTGCCAGCAGCGTACATTTAGCGGGAGCAGGAGATACGCAGTATTTT. Protein: CASSVHLAGAGDTQYF.